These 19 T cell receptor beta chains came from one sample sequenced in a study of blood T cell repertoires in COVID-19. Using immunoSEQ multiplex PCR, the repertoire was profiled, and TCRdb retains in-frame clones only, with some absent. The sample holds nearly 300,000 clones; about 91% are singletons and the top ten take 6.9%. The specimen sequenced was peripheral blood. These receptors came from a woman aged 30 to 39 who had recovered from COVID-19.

The CDR3 sequence is CASSPGTGSYDEQFF. Written as DNA, the CDR3 is TGTGCCAGCAGTCCCGGAACAGGGTCTTACGATGAGCAGTTCTTC. The chain couples TRBV2 to TRBJ2-1; perhaps TRBD1 as D (6 bases). This CDR3 spans 15 amino acids. Germline CDR1 and CDR2: SNHLY and FYNNEI. Trimming removed 5 bases from V and 8 bases from J, with 19 bases in between. Full variable domain (remainder filled in from reference TRBV2 and TRBJ2-1): EPEVTQTPSHQVTQMGQEVILRCVPISNHLYFYWYRQILGQKVEFLVSFYNNEISEKSEIFDDQFSVERPDGSNFTLKIRSTKLEDSAMYFCASSPGTGSYDEQFFGPGTRLTVL.

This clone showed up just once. CDR3 sequence (DNA): TGTGCCAGCAGTTTATTGGGGGGACAGCCCCAGCATTTT. It specifies CASSLLGGQPQHF. This chain joins TRBV27 and TRBJ1-5, with D possibly matching TRBD1 (5 bases). In germline, CDR1 is MNHEY, CDR2 SMNVEV (reference sequence). CDR3 length: 13 residues. The germline V and J ends were trimmed by 1 base and 7 bases, with 8 bases remaining between them.

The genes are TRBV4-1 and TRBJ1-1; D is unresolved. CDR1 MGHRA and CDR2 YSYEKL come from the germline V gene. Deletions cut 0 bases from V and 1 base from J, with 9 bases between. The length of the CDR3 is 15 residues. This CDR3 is CASSQDPSENTEAFF. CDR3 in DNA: TGCGCCAGCAGCCAAGACCCCAGCGAGAACACTGAAGCTTTCTTT.

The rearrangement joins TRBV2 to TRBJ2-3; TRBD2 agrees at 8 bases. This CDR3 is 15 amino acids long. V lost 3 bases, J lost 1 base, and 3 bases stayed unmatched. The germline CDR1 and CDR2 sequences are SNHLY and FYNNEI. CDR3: CASSDGGVRTDTQYF. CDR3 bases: TGTGCCAGCAGTGACGGGGGGGTCCGCACAGATACGCAGTATTTT.

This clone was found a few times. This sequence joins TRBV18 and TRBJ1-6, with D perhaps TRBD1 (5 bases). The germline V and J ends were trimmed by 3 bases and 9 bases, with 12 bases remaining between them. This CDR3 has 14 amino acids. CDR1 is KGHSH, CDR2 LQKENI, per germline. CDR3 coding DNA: TGTGCCAGCTCACCGGACAAAAGGGGTTCACCCCTCCACTTT. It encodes CASSPDKRGSPLHF.

This CDR3 is CASSGTGVGNTEAFF. The CDR3 DNA reads as TGTGCCAGCAGCGGGACAGGGGTGGGTAACACTGAAGCTTTCTTT. This chain joins TRBV5-8 and TRBJ1-1; TRBD1 agrees at 10 bases. Trimming cost V 4 bases and J 2 bases; bases outside gene matches: 5. Germline values: CDR1 SGHTS, CDR2 YDEGEE. This CDR3 spans 15 amino acids.

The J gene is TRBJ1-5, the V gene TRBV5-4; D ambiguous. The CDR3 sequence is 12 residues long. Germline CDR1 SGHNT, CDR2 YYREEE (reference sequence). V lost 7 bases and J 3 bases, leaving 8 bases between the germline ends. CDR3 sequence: CASGTDNQPQHF. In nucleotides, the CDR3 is TGTGCCAGCGGTACAGACAATCAGCCCCAGCATTTT.

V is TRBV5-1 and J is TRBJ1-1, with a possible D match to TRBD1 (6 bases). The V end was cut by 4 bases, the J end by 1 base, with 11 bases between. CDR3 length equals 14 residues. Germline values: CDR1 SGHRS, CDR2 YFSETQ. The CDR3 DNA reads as TGCGCCAGCAGCCCGGACAGTTGGAACACTGAAGCTTTCTTT. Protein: CASSPDSWNTEAFF.

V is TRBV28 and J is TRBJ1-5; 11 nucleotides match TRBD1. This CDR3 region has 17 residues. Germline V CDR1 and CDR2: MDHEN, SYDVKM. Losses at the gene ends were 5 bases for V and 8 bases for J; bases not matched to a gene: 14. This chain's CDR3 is CASSTAARTGGREPQHF. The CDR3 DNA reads TGTGCCAGCAGTACAGCAGCAAGGACAGGGGGCCGAGAGCCCCAGCATTTT.

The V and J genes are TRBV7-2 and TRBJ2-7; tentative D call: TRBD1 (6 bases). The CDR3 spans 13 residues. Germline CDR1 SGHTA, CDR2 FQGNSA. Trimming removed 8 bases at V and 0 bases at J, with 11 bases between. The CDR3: CASSRTASYEQYF. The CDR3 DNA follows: TGTGCCAGCTCGAGGACAGCCTCCTACGAGCAGTACTTC.

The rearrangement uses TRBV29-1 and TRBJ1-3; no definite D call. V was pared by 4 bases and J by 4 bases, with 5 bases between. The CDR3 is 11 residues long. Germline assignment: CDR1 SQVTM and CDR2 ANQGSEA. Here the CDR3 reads CSVGEGNTIYF. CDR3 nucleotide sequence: TGCAGCGTTGGGGAGGGAAACACCATATATTTT.

The CDR3 protein is CASRRTGSDYTF. In nucleotides, the CDR3 is TGTGCCAGCAGGAGGACAGGGTCTGACTACACCTTC. This chain links TRBV28 with TRBJ1-2, with 8 bases aligning to TRBD1. CDR1 is MDHEN and CDR2 is SYDVKM in the germline V gene. The CDR3 covers 12 residues. The trim removed 6 bases at V and 10 bases at J, leaving 7 bases unmatched.

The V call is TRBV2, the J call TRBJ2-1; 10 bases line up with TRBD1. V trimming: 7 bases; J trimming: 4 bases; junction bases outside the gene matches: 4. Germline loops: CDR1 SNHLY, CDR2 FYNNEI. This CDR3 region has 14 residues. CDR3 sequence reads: CASIGTGVYNEQFF. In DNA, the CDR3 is TGTGCCAGCATAGGGACAGGGGTTTACAATGAGCAGTTCTTC.

CDR3 residues: CASSTPRGLTYEQYF. CDR3 nucleotides: TGTGCCAGCAGTACCCCCCGGGGTTTAACCTACGAGCAGTACTTC. V usage is TRBV28 and J usage is TRBJ2-7; perhaps TRBD2 as D (5 bases). Germline values: CDR1 MDHEN, CDR2 SYDVKM. The V end lost 5 bases, the J end lost 2 bases, and 16 bases lay between the germline ends. The CDR3 is made up of 15 amino acids.

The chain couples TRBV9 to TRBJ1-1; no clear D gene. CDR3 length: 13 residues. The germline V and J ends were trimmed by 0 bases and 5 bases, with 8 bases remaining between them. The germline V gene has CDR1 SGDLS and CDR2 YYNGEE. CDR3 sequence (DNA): TGTGCCAGCAGCGTAGAAGGAGAAACTGAAGCTTTCTTT. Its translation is CASSVEGETEAFF.

CDR3 sequence: CASSLAPGFNEETQYF. The CDR3 DNA sequence: TGCGCCAGCAGCTTGGCCCCAGGGTTCAACGAAGAGACCCAGTACTTC. This chain joins TRBV5-1 and TRBJ2-5, with D tentatively TRBD1 (5 bases). The CDR3 has 16 residues. Trimming took 0 bases from V and 3 from J, leaving 15 bases between them. Germline V gene sequence: CDR1 SGHRS, CDR2 YFSETQ.

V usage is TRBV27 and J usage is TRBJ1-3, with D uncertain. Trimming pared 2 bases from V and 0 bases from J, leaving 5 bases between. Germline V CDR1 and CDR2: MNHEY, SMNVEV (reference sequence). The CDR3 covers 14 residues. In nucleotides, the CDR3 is TGTGCCAGCAGTTTAGCAGTCTCTGGAAACACCATATATTTT. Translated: CASSLAVSGNTIYF.

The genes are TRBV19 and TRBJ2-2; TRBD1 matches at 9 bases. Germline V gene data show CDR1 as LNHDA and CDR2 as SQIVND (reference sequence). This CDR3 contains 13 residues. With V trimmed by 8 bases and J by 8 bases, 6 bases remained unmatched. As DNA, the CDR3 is TGTGCCAGTGCCGGGACAGGGATTGGGGAGCTGTTTTTT. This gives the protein CASAGTGIGELFF.

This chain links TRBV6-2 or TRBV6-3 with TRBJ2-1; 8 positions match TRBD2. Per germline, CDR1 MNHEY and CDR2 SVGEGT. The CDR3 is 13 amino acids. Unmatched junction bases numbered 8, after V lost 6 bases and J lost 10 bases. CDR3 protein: CASSPTIAGEQFF. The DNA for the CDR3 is TGTGCCAGCAGCCCGACGATAGCGGGGGAGCAGTTCTTC.